The 16 T cell receptor beta chains given below trace back to one sample, sequenced in a study of cytomegalovirus exposure and HLA in healthy donors. A multiplex PCR was run with 60 Vbeta primers and 13 Jbeta primers. Method: immunoSEQ multiplex PCR; TCRdb's copy keeps in-frame clones and lacks some. Of over 85,000 clones in the sample, 78% were seen once. Sequences were obtained from PBMCs. These receptor sequences come from a woman aged 30 to 39 in good health and CMV-seronegative.

The chain uses TRBV7-9 and TRBJ2-7, with TRBD2 as a possible D gene (7 bases). Germline V gene sequence: CDR1 SEHNR, CDR2 FQNEAQ (reference sequence). The V end lost 7 bases, the J end lost 5 bases, and 18 bases lay between the germline ends. The length of the CDR3 is 14 residues. CDR3 sequence reads: CASTRLGGANEQYF. The CDR3 DNA is TGTGCCAGCACCCGGTTGGGGGGGGCGAACGAGCAGTACTTC. The full variable domain, with the rest looked up from reference TRBV7-9 and TRBJ2-7, is DTGVSQNPRHKITKRGQNVTFRCDPISEHNRLYWYRQTLGQGPEFLTYFQNEAQLEKSRLLSDRFSAERPKGSFSTLEIQRTEQGDSAMYLCASTRLGGANEQYFGPGTRLTVT.

This clone was observed once. The V gene is TRBV5-1, the J gene TRBJ2-5; no clear D. The CDR3 is made up of 14 amino acids. With 1 base removed from V and 3 bases from J, the gap between germline ends came to 10 bases. Germline-derived CDR1 and CDR2 are SGHRS and YFSETQ. This chain's CDR3 is CASSLKQPEETQYF. The CDR3 coding sequence is TGCGCCAGCAGCTTGAAACAGCCAGAAGAGACCCAGTACTTC.

V gene TRBV2 combines with J gene TRBJ2-5, with 9 nucleotides matching TRBD2. CDR3 length: 17 residues. The V segment lost 0 bases and the J segment 3 bases; nucleotides outside the gene matches: 8. CDR1 and CDR2 (germline): SNHLY, FYNNEI. Here the CDR3 DNA reads TGTGCCAGCAGTGAAGCGCTAGTAGCGGGGGCAAAAGAGACCCAGTACTTC. It translates to CASSEALVAGAKETQYF.

V gene TRBV11-2 combines with J gene TRBJ2-7; possible D gene TRBD2, 6 bases. Trimming removed 1 base at V and 0 bases at J, with 13 bases between. CDR3 size: 16 residues. In germline, CDR1 is SGHAT, CDR2 FQNNGV. In DNA form, the CDR3 reads TGTGCCAGCAGCTTAGGCCGCGGGGCGGGCTCCTACGAGCAGTACTTC. As protein: CASSLGRGAGSYEQYF.

This chain uses TRBV4-1 with TRBJ2-2; D perhaps matches TRBD2 (5 bases). Germline V gene data show CDR1 as MGHRA and CDR2 as YSYEKL. The CDR3 is made up of 15 amino acids. With 0 bases removed from V and 6 bases from J, the gap between germline ends came to 11 bases. The CDR3 nucleotides are TGCGCCAGCAGCCAAGAGCCGGGGTTCCCCGGGGAGCTGTTTTTT. It is translated as CASSQEPGFPGELFF.

The chain joins TRBV10-3 to TRBJ2-3; 7 bases fit TRBD2. V was clipped by 3 bases and J by 4 bases; unmatched bases: 4. The CDR3 length is 14 residues. The germline gives CDR1 ENHRY, CDR2 SYGVKD. CDR3 coding DNA: TGTGCCATCAGTGAAGGGAGGGTCGCAGATACGCAGTATTTT. This codes for CAISEGRVADTQYF.

In nucleotides, the CDR3 is TGTGCCATCAGCCCAGCGGGGGGCAAAGAGACCCAGTACTTC. It translates to CAISPAGGKETQYF. V gene TRBV10-3 combines with J gene TRBJ2-5, with TRBD2 matching 9 bases. Germline CDR1 is ENHRY and CDR2 is SYGVKD. The junction had 5 bases not matched to a gene; V was cut back by 6 bases and J by 3 bases. The CDR3 contains 14 residues.

This sequence joins TRBV4-1 and TRBJ1-2; 7 positions match TRBD1. The germline V gene encodes CDR1 MGHRA and CDR2 YSYEKL. The CDR3 spans 16 residues. The trim removed 0 bases at V and 2 bases at J, leaving 6 bases unmatched. CDR3 nucleotide sequence: TGCGCCAGCAGCCAAGAGAGAGGGGGCACGAACTATGGCTACACCTTC. It yields the protein CASSQERGGTNYGYTF.

The V call is TRBV6-4, the J call TRBJ2-2, with 11 bases that match TRBD2. This CDR3 is built from 15 residues. V was pared by 3 bases and J by 7 bases, with 4 bases of the junction left unmatched. From germline, CDR1 is MRHNA and CDR2 SNTAGT. The CDR3 protein is CASSETSGSYGELFF. In DNA form, the CDR3 reads TGTGCCAGCAGTGAAACTAGCGGGAGTTACGGGGAGCTGTTTTTT.

The chain links TRBV14 to TRBJ2-6; 8 bases line up with TRBD1. This CDR3 contains 17 residues. CDR1 is SGHDN, CDR2 FVKESK, per germline. Germline trimming cut 3 bases from V and 1 base from J; bases unmatched to any gene: 5. This chain's CDR3 is CASSQPGGGSGANVLTF. The DNA for the CDR3 is TGTGCCAGCAGCCAGCCAGGGGGCGGTTCTGGGGCCAACGTCCTGACTTTC.

This clone has only one observation. The chain recombines TRBV7-3 with TRBJ2-1, with TRBD2 matching over 7 bases. With V trimmed by 2 bases and J by 8 bases, 3 bases remained unmatched. Germline assignment: CDR1 SGHTA and CDR2 FQGTGA. CDR3 length equals 13 residues. CDR3 protein: CASSLVAGDEQFF. As DNA, the CDR3 is TGTGCCAGCAGCTTAGTAGCGGGCGATGAGCAGTTCTTC.

The genes are TRBV4-2 and TRBJ1-2; D unresolved. CDR1 and CDR2 from the germline V gene are LGHNA and YNFKEQ. V was clipped by 3 bases and J by 2 bases, with 16 bases between them. The CDR3 is made up of 16 amino acids. Here the CDR3 DNA reads TGTGCCAGCAGCCATTCCCCGGAGGGTTTGAACTATGGCTACACCTTC. It yields the protein CASSHSPEGLNYGYTF.

The rearrangement uses TRBV4-3 and TRBJ2-5; 10 bases map to TRBD2. CDR1 LGHNA and CDR2 YSLEER come from the germline V gene. Losses at the gene ends were 4 bases for V and 2 bases for J; bases not matched to a gene: 10. This CDR3 spans 17 amino acids. CDR3 nucleotide sequence: TGCGCCAGCAGCCTGACCGGGACTAGCGTAGCGCAAGAGACCCAGTACTTC. Encoded protein: CASSLTGTSVAQETQYF.

This clone occurred a few times. The chain joins TRBV28 to TRBJ1-2; 10 bases align to TRBD1. Looked up from germline, CDR1 is MDHEN and CDR2 is SYDVKM. V lost 6 bases to trimming and J lost 3 bases; unmatched junction nucleotides: 10. The CDR3 contains 16 residues. CDR3 sequence (DNA): TGTGCCAGCAGACGAGGGACAGGGGCGATCCACTATGGCTACACCTTC. Residues: CASRRGTGAIHYGYTF.

V and J are TRBV7-3 and TRBJ1-1; D is perhaps TRBD1 (6 bases). Per the germline V gene, CDR1 is SGHTA and CDR2 is FQGTGA. The CDR3 is made up of 14 amino acids. Between the trimmed V and J ends, which lost 2 bases and 1 base, there was a span of 8 bases. CDR3 in DNA: TGTGCCAGCAGCTTAGGGACAACGAACACTGAAGCTTTCTTT. This codes for CASSLGTTNTEAFF.

The J gene is TRBJ2-3, the V gene TRBV7-8; D is unclear. Germline-derived CDR1 and CDR2 are SGHVS and FQNEAQ. The CDR3 has 12 residues. Trimming stripped 1 base from V and 6 bases from J, with 5 bases between. The CDR3 DNA sequence: TGTGCCAGCAGCTTAGGGCGGGATACGCAGTATTTT. This codes for CASSLGRDTQYF.